Listed below are T cell receptor beta chains from one sample, sequenced in a study of T cell responses to AZD1222 COVID-19 vaccine. Profiled with immunoSEQ multiplex PCR; TCRdb holds only in-frame clones, not every one. This table holds about 84,000 clones, 80% to 90% found once. The specimen comprised peripheral blood, sampled on day 0 of AZD1222 vaccination. Receptors originate from an adult in good health. The CDR3 runs from the conserved cysteine through the conserved F or W. Each record gives: V gene, J gene, D gene, CDR3 DNA, CDR3 protein. A D gene is named only where the DNA matches it firmly.

TRBV5-4	TRBJ1-2	.	TGTGCCAGCAGCTTGGGACAGGAAGGGGGCTATGGCTACACCTTC	CASSLGQEGGYGYTF
TRBV5-1	TRBJ2-7	TRBD2	TGCGCCAGCAGCCTACCGGGACTAGCGGGAGGGAGACGCGAGCAGTACTTC	CASSLPGLAGGRREQYF
TRBV19	TRBJ2-7	TRBD1	TGTGCCAGTAGTACGGACAGGTCGAAGGCCTACGAGCAGTACTTC	CASSTDRSKAYEQYF
TRBV28	TRBJ1-4	.	TGTGCCAGCAGGTCCCTCCGGGGATCTGAAAAACTGTTTTTT	CASRSLRGSEKLFF
TRBV10-2	TRBJ2-5	TRBD1	TGCGCCAGCTGTCCGGCTGGGGACAGGGAGGAGACCCAGTACTTC	CASCPAGDREETQYF
TRBV18	TRBJ2-7	.	TGTGCCAGCCTCCAGGGGGGAACAGACGCCTACGAGCAGTACTTC	CASLQGGTDAYEQYF
TRBV29-1	TRBJ2-5	.	TGCAGCGTGGCCCGGGGCCAGCGGGAGACCCAGTACTTC	CSVARGQRETQYF
TRBV7-2	TRBJ2-1	TRBD2	TGTGCCAGCAGTAAGAAGCGGGACTCCTACAATGAGCAGTTCTTC	CASSKKRDSYNEQFF
TRBV5-1	TRBJ2-3	.	TGCGCCAGCAGCTTGAGGGTGGGCGATACGCAGTATTTT	CASSLRVGDTQYF
TRBV4-2	TRBJ1-2	.	TGTGCCAGCAGCCAAGTCGCCGCAGACCGGTGGTATGGCTACACCTTC	CASSQVAADRWYGYTF
TRBV5-1	TRBJ1-1	TRBD1	TGCGCCAGCAGCGCGGGACAGGAGGGCACTGAAGCTTTCTTT	CASSAGQEGTEAFF